The present T cell receptor (beta chain) was sequenced within a study of cytomegalovirus exposure and HLA in healthy donors. Trimming removed 10 bases from V and 5 bases from J; junction bases left unmatched: 9. Germline CDR1 ENHRY, CDR2 SYGVKD. The CDR3 totals 14 residues. The PCR employed 60 Vbeta primers together with 13 Jbeta primers. Here immunoSEQ multiplex PCR was the method, and the copy in TCRdb shows in-frame clones only, minus some. The data contain around 140,000 clones, about three quarters of them seen just once; the ten biggest clones take up about 2%. The chain joins TRBV10-3 to TRBJ2-2; 8 bases are a match to TRBD2. Material: PBMCs. This receptor was identified in a female donor in good health and CMV-seropositive. The CDR3 bases are TGTGCCACCCGACCGGGGGGGGCGACCGGGGAGCTGTTTTTT. It encodes CATRPGGATGELFF.